This T cell receptor (beta chain) was sequenced during a study of PD-1 blockade in classical Hodgkin lymphoma. Study results and caveats: Complete responders' baseline diversity resembled that of newly diagnosed patients. Before treatment, TCR diversity in newly diagnosed patients was reportedly lower than in healthy donors. The authors excluded patients who started nivolumab under 1 year after ASCT.

V shed 3 bases and J shed 2 bases, with 11 bases lying between them. The CDR3 contains 14 residues. CDR1 is SGDLS, CDR2 YYNGEE, per germline. Regarding time point: cycle 4 day 1 (C4D1), after six to seven weeks of nivolumab. All patients relapsed after autologous stem cell transplantation, and brentuximab vedotin exposure varied. Complete response, partial response or progressive disease were the best responses. A word on this clone: Its antigen is not identified.

Here immunoSEQ multiplex PCR was the method, and the copy in TCRdb shows in-frame clones only, minus some. The sample carries tens of thousands of clones, 90% recorded once. The sample here was peripheral blood mononuclear cells (PBMCs), taken before the fourth cycle of nivolumab. This chain links TRBV9 with TRBJ1-1; D is ambiguous. This clonotype was obtained from a human donor with classical Hodgkin lymphoma. The CDR3 DNA sequence: TGTGCCAGCAGCGCGTCCAGCGTCAACACTGAAGCTTTCTTT. Its protein product is CASSASSVNTEAFF.